This record looks at one TCR beta chain sequence and its context. This specimen comes from a study of blood T cell repertoires in COVID-19. Study context: Donors in the United States, Italy and Spain gave samples during acute or convalescent COVID-19. T cells, B-cell-depleted T cells, or PBMCs supplied cDNA or gDNA.

In the authors' methods: Amplified reference gene primers provided the basis for estimating nucleated cell counts. TCRdb's table, derived via immunoSEQ multiplex PCR, lists solely in-frame clones and lacks some. V, J and clone size were drawn from that table, and D and trimming were deduced from the DNA. The repertoire holds 75,000 to 100,000 clones, with over 75% as singletons. The CDR3 runs 17 residues. Germline V gene lookup returns CDR1 SGHTA and CDR2 FQGNSA. With 1 base clipped from V and 2 bases from J, the junction kept 1 base outside the gene matches. This sequence originates from a human donor with acute or convalescent COVID-19. The donor label of this sample is uncertain. The sequenced sample consisted of peripheral blood. The gene calls are TRBV7-2 and TRBJ2-1; 14 bases agree with TRBD2. CDR3 sequence (DNA): TGTGCCAGCAGCTTAGGGGGACTAGCGGGGGCCTACAATGAGCAGTTCTTC. Protein product: CASSLGGLAGAYNEQFF.